This T cell receptor (beta chain) is from a study of T cell responses to AZD1222 COVID-19 vaccine. General observations from the study: Two doses of AZD1222 preceded a rise in Spike-specific TCR breadth and depth. Clonal diversity was possibly underestimated, and the donors were mostly white British, with more females.

On this clone itself: What it recognizes is unknown.

CDR1 is SGHNT and CDR2 is YENEEA in the germline V gene. The CDR3 contains 17 residues. V was cut by 4 bases and J by 5 bases, with 20 bases left in between. The method was immunoSEQ multiplex PCR; TCRdb's version includes in-frame clones alone and lacks a portion of them. The data show about 92,000 clones, 80% to 90% seen once. This specimen consisted of peripheral blood, obtained on day 0 of AZD1222 vaccination. This chain links TRBV11-3 with TRBJ2-2; D may be TRBD1 (6 bases). The clonotype originates from an adult in good health. The CDR3 sequence is CASSSGQQGTRTGELFF. Written as DNA, the CDR3 is TGTGCCAGCAGCTCCGGGCAACAGGGCACCAGGACCGGGGAGCTGTTTTTT.